Below, 8 T cell receptor beta chains from the same sample are listed, as sequenced in a study of breast tumors, draining lymph nodes, adjacent tissues. TCRdb redid the calling of the multiplex PCR reads with MiXCR, one entry per CDR3 protein. The sample yields approximately 60,000 distinct CDR3 sequences, roughly 59% seen once. Input material: breast tumor tissue. Receptor source: a female donor with breast cancer. Some clones in this sample may be carry-over from other donors' samples.

This clonotype was counted ten times or more. This chain joins TRBV9 and TRBJ1-3; the D gene is possibly TRBD1 (5 bases). The CDR3 length is 14 residues. CDR1 is SGDLS, CDR2 YYNGEE, per germline. Between the trimmed V and J ends, which lost 10 bases and 0 bases, there was a span of 14 bases. CDR3 in amino acids: CALRGNPSGNTIYF. The CDR3, as DNA: TGTGCCCTTAGGGGTAATCCCTCTGGAAACACCATATATTTT. The full variable domain, in which reference TRBV9 and TRBJ1-3 provide the parts outside the CDR3, is DSGVTQTPKHLITATGQRVTLRCSPRSGDLSVYWYQQSLDQGLQFLIQYYNGEERAKGNILERFSAQQFPDLHSELNLSSLELGDSALYFCALRGNPSGNTIYFGEGSWLTVV.

On this clonotype: This CDR3 is missing its conserved last phenylalanine or tryptophan, likely due to a read error. No DNA is shown, since the ends of the CDR3 on it are uncertain; the CDR3 is the one TCRdb lists. The CDR3 reads CASSLLDRIL. The V call is TRBV19, the J call TRBJ1-4; no DNA check was done on the table's D call, TRBD1. The CDR3 totals 10 residues, both ends included. CDR1 and CDR2 from the germline V gene are LNHDA and SQIVND (reference sequence).

The table lists this clonotype with many counts. V usage is TRBV7-3 and J usage is TRBJ2-1, with D perhaps TRBD1 (5 bases). Per germline, CDR1 SGHTA and CDR2 FQGTGA. The CDR3 has 16 amino acids. V was shortened by 3 bases and J by 5 bases, with 17 bases between the two germline ends. The CDR3 DNA reads as TGTGCCAGCAGCTTCAGGGTCCAGCCCCCCGACAATGAGCAGTTCTTC. This codes for CASSFRVQPPDNEQFF.

This clonotype was counted many times. The V gene is TRBV5-1, the J gene TRBJ2-5, with 8 bases identical to TRBD1. CDR1 is SGHRS, CDR2 YFSETQ, per germline. CDR3 size: 14 residues. The ends lost 1 base at V and 5 bases at J; junction bases unmatched: 4. CDR3 sequence reads: CASSLFSGGETQYF. In nucleotides, the CDR3 is TGCGCCAGCAGCTTGTTTTCAGGGGGCGAGACCCAGTACTTC. The variable domain in full, completed from reference TRBV5-1 and TRBJ2-5, reads KAGVTQTPRYLIKTRGQQVTLSCSPISGHRSVSWYQQTPGQGLQFLFEYFSETQRNKGNFPGRFSGRQFSNSRSEMNVSTLELGDSALYLCASSLFSGGETQYFGPGTRLLVL.

V and J are TRBV27 and TRBJ1-2; tentative D call: TRBD1 (6 bases). V was trimmed by 5 bases and J by 1 base, leaving 11 bases between them. CDR3 length: 14 residues. The V gene's germline CDR1 is MNHEY and CDR2 SMNVEV (reference sequence). The CDR3 bases are TGTGCCAGCAGTAAACAGGGATTTAACTATGGCTACACCTTC. It encodes CASSKQGFNYGYTF.

This chain links TRBV13 with TRBJ1-4; 11 bases are shared with TRBD1. The ends lost 5 bases at V and 7 bases at J; junction bases unmatched: 9. Germline assignment: CDR1 PRHDT and CDR2 FYEKMQ (reference sequence). This CDR3 region has 16 residues. CDR3 protein: CASSPPGQGAGEKLFF. In DNA, the CDR3 is TGTGCCAGCAGCCCACCTGGACAGGGGGCCGGTGAAAAACTGTTTTTT.

This chain uses TRBV5-1 with TRBJ2-5, with D unclear. Germline V CDR1 and CDR2: SGHRS, YFSETQ. The CDR3 sequence is 13 residues long. Trimming took 1 base from V and 5 from J, leaving 9 bases between them. CDR3 amino acids: CASSLKGEETQYF. The DNA for the CDR3 is TGCGCCAGCAGCTTGAAAGGCGAGGAGACCCAGTACTTC.

This chain joins TRBV2 and TRBJ2-7, with D possibly being TRBD1 (6 bases). Germline V gene data show CDR1 as SNHLY and CDR2 as FYNNEI. The V end lost 8 bases, the J end lost 6 bases, and 14 bases lay between the germline ends. CDR3 length: 12 amino acids. CDR3 region: CASSPTTGEQYV. The CDR3 bases are TGTGCCAGCTCACCAACGACAGGCGAGCAGTACGTC.